This entry concerns a single T cell receptor (beta chain). A much larger clone sits a single nucleotide away, making a read error possible. This specimen comes from a study of regulatory T cells in long-lasting Graves disease. The wider study: Persistent cases took antithyroid drugs over 5 years and stayed TSH receptor antibody positive.

Time point noted: persistent/refractory GD, antithyroid drugs over 5 years with positive TRAb. Extracted PBMC RNA gave rise to the TCR library. Peripheral blood, at roughly 10 milliliters, went into EDTA tubes. CDR1 and CDR2 from the germline V gene are MDHEN and SYDVKM. The CDR3 runs 15 residues. For TCR beta, libraries came from iRepertoire HTBI primers and Arm-PCR of CDR3 regions. MiXCR, applied by TCRdb to the multiplex PCR reads, yields one record per CDR3 protein. This table has roughly 400,000 distinct CDR3 sequences, roughly 20% appearing once. The source of this sequence is a female donor with Graves disease. Sequencing was performed on peripheral blood mononuclear cells (PBMCs), taken when the disease was refractory, from a patient treated with antithyroid drugs. This rearrangement joins TRBV28 to TRBJ2-7, with D perhaps TRBD1 or TRBD2 (6 bases each). CDR3 amino acids: CTSVKQGGPAWEQYF. CDR3 nucleotides: TGTACCAGCGTTAAACAGGGAGGCCCGGCGTGGGAGCAGTACTTC.